The T cell receptor (beta chain) under discussion was sequenced for a study of radiotherapy plus CTLA-4 blockade in lung cancer. About the study: In 18% of patients, objective responses were seen; 31% had disease control. Broader study findings: Early shifts in blood T cell clones, with interferon-beta, reportedly predicted response best.

The germline V and J ends were trimmed by 4 bases and 3 bases, with 16 bases remaining between them. Germline values: CDR1 SGHVS, CDR2 FQNEAQ. CDR3 length equals 15 residues. As concerns this clone: The target antigen is unknown.

Using immunoSEQ multiplex PCR, the repertoire was profiled, and TCRdb retains in-frame clones only, with some absent. The sample holds around 130,000 clones, 80% to 90% seen once. With ipilimumab providing CTLA-4 blockade, focal radiation was administered to patients who had chemo-refractory metastatic non-small-cell lung cancer. The receptor's source is a human donor with non-small cell lung cancer that progressed on radiotherapy plus ipilimumab. The rearrangement links TRBV7-8 to TRBJ2-7; possible D gene TRBD2, 6 bases. The starting material was peripheral blood, obtained from a patient treated with radiotherapy plus ipilimumab. CDR3 nucleotides: TGTGCCAGCAGCTCCCGACGCGGACTAATCTACGAGCAGTACTTC. This translates into CASSSRRGLIYEQYF.